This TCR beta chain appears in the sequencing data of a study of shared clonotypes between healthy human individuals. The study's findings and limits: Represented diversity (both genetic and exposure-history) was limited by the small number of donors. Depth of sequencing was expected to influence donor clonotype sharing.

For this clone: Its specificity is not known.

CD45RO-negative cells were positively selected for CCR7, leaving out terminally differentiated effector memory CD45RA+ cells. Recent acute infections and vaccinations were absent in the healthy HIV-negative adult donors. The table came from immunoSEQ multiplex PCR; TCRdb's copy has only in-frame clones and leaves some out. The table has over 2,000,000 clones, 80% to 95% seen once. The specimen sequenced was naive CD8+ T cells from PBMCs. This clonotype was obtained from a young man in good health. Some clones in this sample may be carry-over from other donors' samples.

DNA of the CDR3: TGTGCCAGCAGCTTGGAAAGCGGGAGTTTCGAGCAGTACTTC. Its protein is CASSLESGSFEQYF. The chain uses TRBV5-6 and TRBJ2-7, with 8 bases matching TRBD2. CDR3 length equals 14 residues. In germline, CDR1 is SGHDT, CDR2 YYEEEE. The ends lost 0 bases at V and 6 bases at J; junction bases unmatched: 5.